This entry lists 13 T cell receptor beta chains sequenced from one sample in a study of cytomegalovirus exposure and HLA in healthy donors. PCR was performed using 60 Vbeta and 13 Jbeta primers. Only in-frame clones appear in the TCRdb table, and some are missing; sequencing was by immunoSEQ multiplex PCR. The table lists around 130,000 clones, 80% of them singletons. Sample: PBMCs. These receptors were taken from a woman aged 40-49 years in good health and CMV-seronegative.

This chain joins TRBV21-1 and TRBJ2-5; the table's D call of TRBD1 was not tested on the DNA. TRBV21-1 is marked as a pseudogene. The CDR3 sequence is 15 residues long. CDR3 region: CASSLLGADQETQYF. Written as DNA, the CDR3 is TGTGCCAGCAGCCTTCTTGGGGCAGACCAAGAGACCCAGTACTTC.

This clone was observed a handful of times. The V gene is TRBV6-6, the J gene TRBJ1-4; 8 positions match TRBD1. This CDR3 is built from 15 residues. After removal of 6 bases from V and 4 bases from J, the junction contained 7 bases not matched to a gene. The germline V gene encodes CDR1 MNHNY and CDR2 SVGAGI (reference sequence). The CDR3 region has the DNA TGTGCCAGCAGCCATGGACAGGGCTATAATGAAAAACTGTTTTTT. This encodes CASSHGQGYNEKLFF.

V usage is TRBV5-6 and J usage is TRBJ1-2, with a possible D match to TRBD1 (6 bases). The germline CDR1 and CDR2 sequences are SGHDT and YYEEEE. V shed 1 base and J shed 4 bases, with 14 bases lying between them. The CDR3 is made up of 15 amino acids. Here the CDR3 reads CASSLLTGGPYGYTF. DNA of the CDR3: TGTGCCAGCAGCTTGTTGACAGGAGGCCCCTATGGCTACACCTTC.

The chain joins TRBV7-2 to TRBJ2-7, with D uncertain. The length of the CDR3 is 12 residues. The V gene lost 1 base and the J gene lost 3 bases, with 4 bases spanning the gap. Looked up from germline, CDR1 is SGHTA and CDR2 is FQGNSA. The CDR3 region has the DNA TGTGCCAGCAGCTTAGAACTCTACGAGCAGTACTTC. Its translation: CASSLELYEQYF.

The genes are TRBV2 and TRBJ2-7; 8 bases agree with TRBD1. CDR1 is SNHLY, CDR2 FYNNEI, per germline. The CDR3 is made up of 12 amino acids. The V gene end was trimmed by 6 bases and the J gene end by 6 bases; junction bases not matched to a gene: 4. The CDR3 DNA reads TGTGCCAGCAGCCCGACAGGGGTCGAGCAGTACTTC. Translated, it gives CASSPTGVEQYF.

The rearrangement joins TRBV11-2 to TRBJ2-7; no reliable D call. Trimming took 5 bases from V and 2 from J, leaving 7 bases between them. Germline V lookup: CDR1 SGHAT, CDR2 FQNNGV. The CDR3 is made up of 12 amino acids. CDR3 loop: CASSPPTYEQYF. The CDR3 nucleotides read TGTGCCAGCAGCCCCCCTACCTACGAGCAGTACTTC.

In the case of this clone: The identical CDR3 is also encoded by other nucleotide sequences in the sample. The chain couples TRBV15 to TRBJ1-2; TRBD1 matches at 9 bases. Germline assignment: CDR1 LNHNV and CDR2 YYDKDF (reference sequence). V lost 0 bases and J lost 7; bases outside the gene matches: 6. The CDR3 sequence is 15 residues long. CDR3 residues: CATSRDLGTGFGYTF. The CDR3 nucleotides read TGTGCCACCAGCAGAGATCTTGGGACAGGGTTTGGCTACACCTTC. The full variable domain, in which reference TRBV15 and TRBJ1-2 provide the parts outside the CDR3, is DAMVIQNPRYQVTQFGKPVTLSCSQTLNHNVMYWYQQKSSQAPKLLFHYYDKDFNNEADTPDNFQSRRPNTSFCFLDIRSPGLGDTAMYLCATSRDLGTGFGYTFGSGTRLTVV.

This sequence joins TRBV19 and TRBJ1-3, with D possibly being TRBD1 (5 bases). CDR1 is LNHDA, CDR2 SQIVND, per germline (reference sequence). Trimming stripped 5 bases from V and 2 bases from J, with 10 bases between. The CDR3 runs 14 residues. The CDR3 DNA follows: TGTGCCAGTAGTGCCTGGGGGGCTGGAAACACCATATATTTT. It specifies CASSAWGAGNTIYF.

The CDR3 loop reads CSVGDRGAGANVLTF. The CDR3 region has the DNA TGCAGCGTAGGGGACAGAGGAGCTGGGGCCAACGTCCTGACTTTC. The rearrangement uses TRBV29-1 and TRBJ2-6; the match to TRBD1 covers 7 bases. CDR3 length: 15 residues. CDR1 SQVTM and CDR2 ANQGSEA come from the germline V gene. J lost 2 bases, V lost 6 bases, and 7 bases had no gene match. The full variable domain, its missing parts supplied by reference TRBV29-1 and TRBJ2-6, is SAVISQKPSRDICQRGTSLTIQCQVDSQVTMMFWYRQQPGQSLTLIATANQGSEATYESGFVIDKFPISRPNLTFSTLTVSNMSPEDSSIYLCSVGDRGAGANVLTFGAGSRLTVL.

V and J are TRBV11-3 and TRBJ2-1; TRBD2 might be the D (5 bases). V lost 0 bases and J 8 bases, leaving 11 bases between the germline ends. This CDR3 spans 14 amino acids. Germline CDR1 is SGHNT and CDR2 is YENEEA. CDR3 region: CASSLEGTSHEQFF. In nucleotides, the CDR3 is TGTGCCAGCAGCTTAGAAGGAACTAGTCATGAGCAGTTCTTC.

The V gene is TRBV25-1, the J gene TRBJ2-5; maybe TRBD1 (6 bases). V shed 3 bases and J shed 2 bases, with 16 bases lying between them. The CDR3 is made up of 16 amino acids. Germline CDR1 MGHDK, CDR2 SYGVNS. The CDR3 nucleotides are TGTGCCAGCAGTGAGGGGGCCCATAAATTACAAGAGACCCAGTACTTC. Its translation is CASSEGAHKLQETQYF.

The V gene is TRBV9, the J gene TRBJ2-5; D not resolved. The CDR3 is 14 amino acids. The V end was cut by 0 bases, the J end by 2 bases, with 8 bases between. Looked up from germline, CDR1 is SGDLS and CDR2 is YYNGEE. As DNA, the CDR3 is TGTGCCAGCAGCGTAGTACAGACGCAAGAGACCCAGTACTTC. Translation gives CASSVVQTQETQYF.

CDR3 coding DNA: TGTGCCAGCAGTCCACGACGGACAGGCCGGGAGACCCAGTACTTC. The encoded protein is CASSPRRTGRETQYF. The chain recombines TRBV27 with TRBJ2-5, with 7 bases that match TRBD1. Germline CDR1 reads MNHEY; CDR2 reads SMNVEV (reference sequence). V was clipped by 5 bases and J by 5 bases; unmatched bases: 11. The CDR3 is 15 amino acids.